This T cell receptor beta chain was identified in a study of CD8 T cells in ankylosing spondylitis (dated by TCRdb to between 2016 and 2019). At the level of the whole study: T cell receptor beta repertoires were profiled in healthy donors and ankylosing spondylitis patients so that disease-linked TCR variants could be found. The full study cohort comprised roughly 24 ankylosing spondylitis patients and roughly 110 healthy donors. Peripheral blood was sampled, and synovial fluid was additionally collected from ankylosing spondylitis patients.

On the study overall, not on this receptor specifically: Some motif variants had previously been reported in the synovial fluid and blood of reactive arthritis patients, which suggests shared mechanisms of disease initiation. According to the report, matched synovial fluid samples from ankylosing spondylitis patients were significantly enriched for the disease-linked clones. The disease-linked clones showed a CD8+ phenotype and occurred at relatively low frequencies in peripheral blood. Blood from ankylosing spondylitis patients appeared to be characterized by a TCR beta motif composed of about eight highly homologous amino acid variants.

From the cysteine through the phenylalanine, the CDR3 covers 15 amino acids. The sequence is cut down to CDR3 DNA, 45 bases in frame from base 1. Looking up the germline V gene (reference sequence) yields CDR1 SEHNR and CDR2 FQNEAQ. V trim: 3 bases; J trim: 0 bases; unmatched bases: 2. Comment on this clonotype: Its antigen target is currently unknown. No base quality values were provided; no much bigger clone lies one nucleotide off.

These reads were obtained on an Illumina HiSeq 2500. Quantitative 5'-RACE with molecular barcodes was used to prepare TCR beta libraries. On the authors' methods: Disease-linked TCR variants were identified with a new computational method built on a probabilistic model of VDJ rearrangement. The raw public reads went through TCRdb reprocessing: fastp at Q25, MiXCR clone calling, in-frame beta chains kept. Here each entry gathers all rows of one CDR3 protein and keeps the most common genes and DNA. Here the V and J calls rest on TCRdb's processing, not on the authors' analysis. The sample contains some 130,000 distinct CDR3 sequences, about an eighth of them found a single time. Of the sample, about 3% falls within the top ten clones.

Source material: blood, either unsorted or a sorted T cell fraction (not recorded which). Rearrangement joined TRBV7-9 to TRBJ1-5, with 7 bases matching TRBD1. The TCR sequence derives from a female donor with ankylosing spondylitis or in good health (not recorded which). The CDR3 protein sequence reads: CASSFGTASNQPQHF. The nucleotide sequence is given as TGTGCCAGCAGCTTCGGGACAGCTAGCAATCAGCCCCAGCATTTT.